This note documents a single T cell receptor beta chain sequence. Its cognate antigen is unknown. The data stem from a study of T cells after yellow fever vaccination. Regarding the study as a whole: Detected again after the booster were most primary-vaccination clones, at almost 97% CD4 and 88% CD8.

The junction had 12 bases not matched to a gene; V was cut back by 5 bases and J by 0 bases. The germline V gene encodes CDR1 LNHDA and CDR2 SQIVND (reference sequence). The CDR3 is 18 residues long. A single record per CDR3 protein comes from TCRdb applying MiXCR to the 5' RACE reads. The sample has about 510,000 distinct CDR3 sequences, 20% to 25% seen once. The input for sequencing was PBMCs, taken about 20 days after the first yellow fever vaccination. The TCR was taken from a man between 18 and 29 years old who received the YFV17D yellow fever vaccine. The chain carries TRBV19 and TRBJ1-2, with 10 nucleotides matching TRBD1. The CDR3 nucleotides read TGTGCCAGTAGTGGGGGACAGGGGCCGTTTCTAGCTAACTATGGCTACACCTTC. This sequence encodes CASSGGQGPFLANYGYTF.